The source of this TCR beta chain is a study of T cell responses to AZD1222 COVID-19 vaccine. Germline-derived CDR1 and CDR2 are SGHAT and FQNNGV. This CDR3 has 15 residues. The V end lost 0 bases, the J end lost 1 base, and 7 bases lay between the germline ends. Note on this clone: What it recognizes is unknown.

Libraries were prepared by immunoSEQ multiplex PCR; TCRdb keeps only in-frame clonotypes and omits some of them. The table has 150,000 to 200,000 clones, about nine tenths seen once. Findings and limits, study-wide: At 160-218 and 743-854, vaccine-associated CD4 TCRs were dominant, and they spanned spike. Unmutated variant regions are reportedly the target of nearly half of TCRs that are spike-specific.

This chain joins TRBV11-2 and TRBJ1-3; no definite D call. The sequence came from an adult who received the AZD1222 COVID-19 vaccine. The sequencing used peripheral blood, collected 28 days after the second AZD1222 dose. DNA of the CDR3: TGTGCCAGCAGCTTAGAGCCCAAATCTGGAAACACCATATATTTT. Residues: CASSLEPKSGNTIYF. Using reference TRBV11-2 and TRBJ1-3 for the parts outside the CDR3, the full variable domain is EAGVAQSPRYKIIEKRQSVAFWCNPISGHATLYWYQQILGQGPKLLIQFQNNGVVDDSQLPKDRFSAERLKGVDSTLKIQPAKLEDSAVYLCASSLEPKSGNTIYFGEGSWLTVV.